This TCR beta chain was captured in a study of T cell changes during pregnancy in multiple sclerosis. The ends were cut back, 5 bases at V and 2 bases at J, with 20 bases in the middle. This CDR3 is 16 amino acids long. Germline loops: CDR1 SQVTM, CDR2 ANQGSEA. The assay was immunoSEQ multiplex PCR, and TCRdb's table has in-frame clones only and misses some. The sample lists 83,000 or so clones, about 93% occurring once. Sequenced here: peripheral blood, sampled after pregnancy. The chain carries TRBV29-1 and TRBJ2-3; possibly TRBD1 for D (7 bases). This clonotype originated in a female donor in good health, enrolled as a control in a pregnancy study. The CDR3 DNA follows: TGCAGCGTTCTTTCCCGGAGGGACAGACTCACAGATACGCAGTATTTT. It encodes CSVLSRRDRLTDTQYF.